This T cell receptor beta chain was documented in a study of type 1 regulatory T cells. General observations from the study: Type 1 regulatory T cells had a more restricted TCR repertoire than non-type 1 regulatory T cells.

This clonotype showed up just a few times. Its target is not known. In TCRdb, the reads were re-called with MiXCR into one record per CDR3 protein. The sample consists of about 71,000 distinct CDR3 sequences, less than 25% of them appearing once. Trimming cost V 2 bases and J 7 bases, with 15 bases left between them. This CDR3 has 15 amino acids. The germline CDR1 and CDR2 sequences are LGHNA and YNFKEQ. The receptor comes from a human donor in good health. The V gene is TRBV4-2, the J gene TRBJ2-1; perhaps TRBD2 as D (6 bases). Sequenced input: cultured type 1 regulatory T (Tr1) cells, either the whole culture or a sorted fraction (not recorded which). CDR3 sequence (DNA): TGTGCCAGCAGCCAACCGGGGACTCTCCGAAATGAGCAGTTCTTC. Protein: CASSQPGTLRNEQFF.